Below, 11 T cell receptor beta chains from the same sample are listed, as sequenced in a study of blood T cell repertoires in COVID-19. Here immunoSEQ multiplex PCR was the method, and the copy in TCRdb shows in-frame clones only, minus some. Altogether about 210,000 clones are present, approximately 86% being singletons, with the ten largest covering 10%. The sample consisted of PBMCs or T cells enriched from blood (not recorded which). The receptors were sampled from a man between 18 and 29 years old with acute COVID-19.

This chain connects TRBV30 to TRBJ1-5; TRBD1 matches at 8 bases. The CDR3 has 12 residues. Losses at the gene ends were 5 bases for V and 5 bases for J; bases not matched to a gene: 2. In germline, CDR1 is GTSNPN, CDR2 SVGIG (reference sequence). The CDR3 region has the DNA TGTGCCTGGGACAGGGGTTATCAGCCCCAGCATTTT. It codes for CAWDRGYQPQHF.

The sample holds a few counts of this clone. V gene TRBV7-2 combines with J gene TRBJ2-3, with D uncertain. CDR1 is SGHTA and CDR2 is FQGNSA in the germline V gene. The ends were cut back, 4 bases at V and 6 bases at J, with 8 bases in the middle. There are 12 residues in the CDR3. CDR3 coding DNA: TGTGCCAGCAGCTACTATGGCGATACGCAGTATTTT. The encoded protein is CASSYYGDTQYF.

This chain links TRBV5-4 with TRBJ2-2; the match to TRBD2 covers 13 bases. Unmatched junction bases numbered 5, after V lost 4 bases and J lost 5 bases. Germline V lookup: CDR1 SGHNT, CDR2 YYREEE (reference sequence). CDR3 size: 16 residues. The CDR3 protein is CASSIGLAGETGELFF. Written as DNA, the CDR3 is TGTGCCAGCAGCATCGGACTAGCGGGAGAAACCGGGGAGCTGTTTTTT.

V gene TRBV14 combines with J gene TRBJ2-1; TRBD2 aligns across 8 bases. This CDR3 is 15 amino acids long. The trim removed 4 bases at V and 7 bases at J, leaving 9 bases unmatched. Germline-derived CDR1 and CDR2 are SGHDN and FVKESK. The CDR3 DNA is TGTGCCAGCAGCCTGCAAGCGGGAGTTGTTAATGAGCAGTTCTTC. Translated: CASSLQAGVVNEQFF.

This chain's CDR3 is CASSEGLAGGSTDTQYF. In nucleotides, the CDR3 is TGTGCCAGCAGTGAGGGACTAGCGGGAGGCTCCACAGATACGCAGTATTTT. The chain is built from TRBV25-1 and TRBJ2-3, with 15 bases lining up with TRBD2. J gave up 2 bases and V 3 bases, and 3 bases lay outside the gene matches. The CDR3 consists of 17 residues. Germline V CDR1 and CDR2: MGHDK, SYGVNS.

CDR3 nucleotides: TGTGCCAGCACTAGAGAGAACACTGAAGCTTTCTTT. As protein: CASTRENTEAFF. The chain joins TRBV2 to TRBJ1-1, with unresolved D. Trimming stripped 7 bases from V and 1 base from J, with 7 bases between. This CDR3 is 12 amino acids long. Germline V CDR1 and CDR2: SNHLY, FYNNEI.

The rearrangement links TRBV9 to TRBJ2-3; possible D gene TRBD1, 5 bases. CDR3 length: 14 amino acids. Per germline, CDR1 SGDLS and CDR2 YYNGEE. V gave up 2 bases and J gave up 2 bases, with 9 bases separating them. CDR3 in amino acids: CASSVQDNTDTQYF. CDR3 sequence (DNA): TGTGCCAGCAGCGTTCAGGACAACACAGATACGCAGTATTTT. Using reference TRBV9 and TRBJ2-3 for the parts outside the CDR3, the full variable domain is DSGVTQTPKHLITATGQRVTLRCSPRSGDLSVYWYQQSLDQGLQFLIQYYNGEERAKGNILERFSAQQFPDLHSELNLSSLELGDSALYFCASSVQDNTDTQYFGPGTRLTVL.

The CDR3 reads CASSQGRDREYQPQHF. DNA for the CDR3: TGTGCCAGCAGCCAAGGGCGGGACAGGGAGTATCAGCCCCAGCATTTT. The V call is TRBV3-1 (or the pseudogene TRBV3-2), the J call TRBJ1-5; 9 bases agree with TRBD1. The trim removed 1 base at V and 5 bases at J, leaving 6 bases unmatched. The CDR3 is made up of 16 amino acids. In germline, CDR1 is LGHDT, CDR2 YNNKEL (reference sequence).

This clone was detected only once. The CDR3: CSFSQAGANVLTF. The CDR3 DNA is TGCAGTTTCTCCCAGGCTGGGGCCAACGTCCTGACTTTC. The chain has TRBV29-1 and TRBJ2-6, with D uncertain. This CDR3 is built from 13 residues. Germline V CDR1 and CDR2: SQVTM, ANQGSEA.

For this clone: One junction end does not reproduce the germline sequence, and a read error may be involved. This rearrangement joins TRBV7-9 to TRBJ2-1, with TRBD2 matching 8 bases. The CDR3 consists of 17 residues. CDR1 and CDR2 (germline): SEHNR, FQNEAQ (reference sequence). Here the CDR3 reads CASTLVGREVRYNEQFF. Here the CDR3 DNA reads TGTGCCAGCACCTTAGTGGGGCGGGAGGTGCGGTACAATGAGCAGTTCTTC.

The CDR3 loop reads CTSSQDEHQFHQPQHF. CDR3 in DNA: TGCACCAGCAGCCAAGATGAGCATCAATTTCATCAGCCCCAGCATTTT. The chain joins TRBV1 to TRBJ1-5. TRBV1 corresponds to a pseudogene. The CDR3 totals 16 residues.